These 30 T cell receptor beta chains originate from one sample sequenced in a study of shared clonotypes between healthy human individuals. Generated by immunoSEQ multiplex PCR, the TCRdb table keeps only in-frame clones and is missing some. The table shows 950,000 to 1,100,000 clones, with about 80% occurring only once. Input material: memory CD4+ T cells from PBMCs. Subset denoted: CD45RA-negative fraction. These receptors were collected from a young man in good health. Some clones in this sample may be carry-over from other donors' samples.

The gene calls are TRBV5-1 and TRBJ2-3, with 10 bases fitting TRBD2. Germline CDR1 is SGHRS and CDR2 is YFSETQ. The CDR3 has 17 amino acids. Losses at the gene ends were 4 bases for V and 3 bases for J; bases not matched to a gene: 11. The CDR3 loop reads CASSRWSSGSGTDTQYF. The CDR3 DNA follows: TGCGCCAGCAGCCGGTGGTCTAGCGGGAGTGGAACAGATACGCAGTATTTT.

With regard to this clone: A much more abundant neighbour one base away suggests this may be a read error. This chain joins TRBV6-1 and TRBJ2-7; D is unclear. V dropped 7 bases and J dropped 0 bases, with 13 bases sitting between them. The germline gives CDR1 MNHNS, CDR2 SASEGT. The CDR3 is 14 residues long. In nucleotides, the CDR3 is TGTGCCAGCACCTGGTCGGTCGACTCCTACGAGCAGTACTTC. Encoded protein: CASTWSVDSYEQYF.

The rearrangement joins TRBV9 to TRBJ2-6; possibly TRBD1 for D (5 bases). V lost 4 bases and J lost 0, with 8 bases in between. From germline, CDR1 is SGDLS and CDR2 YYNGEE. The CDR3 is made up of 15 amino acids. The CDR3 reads CASSPGSSGANVLTF. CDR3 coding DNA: TGTGCCAGCAGCCCAGGGTCCTCTGGGGCCAACGTCCTGACTTTC.

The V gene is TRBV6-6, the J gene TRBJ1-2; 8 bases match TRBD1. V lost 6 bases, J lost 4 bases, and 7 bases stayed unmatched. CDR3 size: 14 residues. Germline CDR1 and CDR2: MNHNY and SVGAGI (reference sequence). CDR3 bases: TGTGCCAGCAGCCCATGGACAGGGAGCTATGGCTACACCTTC. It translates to CASSPWTGSYGYTF.

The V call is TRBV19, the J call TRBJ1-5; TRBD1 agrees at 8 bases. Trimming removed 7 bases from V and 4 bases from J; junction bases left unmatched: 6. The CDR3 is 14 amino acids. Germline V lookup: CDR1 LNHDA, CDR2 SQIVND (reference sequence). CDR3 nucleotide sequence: TGTGCCAGTATGAGCAGGGGGCGGAATCAGCCCCAGCATTTT. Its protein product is CASMSRGRNQPQHF. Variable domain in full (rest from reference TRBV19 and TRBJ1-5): DGGITQSPKYLFRKEGQNVTLSCEQNLNHDAMYWYRQDPGQGLRLIYYSQIVNDFQKGDIAEGYSVSREKKESFPLTVTSAQKNPTAFYLCASMSRGRNQPQHFGDGTRLSIL.

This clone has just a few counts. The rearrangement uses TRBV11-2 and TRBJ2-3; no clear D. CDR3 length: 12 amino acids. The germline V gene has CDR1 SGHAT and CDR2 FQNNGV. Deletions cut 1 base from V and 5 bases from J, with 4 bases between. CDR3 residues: CASSLALDTQYF. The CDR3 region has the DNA TGTGCCAGCAGCTTAGCGTTAGATACGCAGTATTTT. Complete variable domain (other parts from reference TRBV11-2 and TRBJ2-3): EAGVAQSPRYKIIEKRQSVAFWCNPISGHATLYWYQQILGQGPKLLIQFQNNGVVDDSQLPKDRFSAERLKGVDSTLKIQPAKLEDSAVYLCASSLALDTQYFGPGTRLTVL.

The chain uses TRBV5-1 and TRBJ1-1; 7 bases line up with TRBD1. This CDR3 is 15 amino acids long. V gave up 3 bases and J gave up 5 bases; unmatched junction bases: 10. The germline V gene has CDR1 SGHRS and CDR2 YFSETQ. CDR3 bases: TGCGCCAGCAGCTCGGGACAGTCCAGGGAAACTGAAGCTTTCTTT. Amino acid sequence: CASSSGQSRETEAFF.

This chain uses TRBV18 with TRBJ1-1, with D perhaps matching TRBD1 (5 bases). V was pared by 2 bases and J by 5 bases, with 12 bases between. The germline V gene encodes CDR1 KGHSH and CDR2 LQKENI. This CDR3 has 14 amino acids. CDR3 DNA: TGTGCCAGCTCACCAGATTCTTGGGGGACTGAAGCTTTCTTT. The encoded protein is CASSPDSWGTEAFF.

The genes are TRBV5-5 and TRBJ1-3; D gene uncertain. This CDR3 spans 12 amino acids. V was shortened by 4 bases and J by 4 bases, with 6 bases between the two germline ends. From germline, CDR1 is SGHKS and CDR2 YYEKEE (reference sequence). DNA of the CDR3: TGTGCCAGCAGCCTCAGGGGAAACACCATATATTTT. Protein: CASSLRGNTIYF. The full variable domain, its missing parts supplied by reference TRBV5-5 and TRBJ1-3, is DAGVTQSPTHLIKTRGQQVTLRCSPISGHKSVSWYQQVLGQGPQFIFQYYEKEERGRGNFPDRFSARQFPNYSSELNVNALLLGDSALYLCASSLRGNTIYFGEGSWLTVV.

CDR3 amino acids: CASSPPPRTASGANVLTF. CDR3 DNA: TGTGCCAGCTCACCACCTCCAAGGACAGCCTCTGGGGCCAACGTCCTGACTTTC. The rearrangement links TRBV18 to TRBJ2-6, with a weak D call TRBD1 (6 bases). Germline lookup yields CDR1 KGHSH and CDR2 LQKENI. V was cut by 0 bases and J by 0 bases, with 12 bases left in between. CDR3 length: 18 residues.

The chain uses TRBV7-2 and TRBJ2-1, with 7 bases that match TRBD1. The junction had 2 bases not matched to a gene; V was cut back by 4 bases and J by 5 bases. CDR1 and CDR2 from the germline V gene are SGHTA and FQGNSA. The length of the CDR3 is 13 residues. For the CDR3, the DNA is TGTGCCAGCAGCTGGGGACAGCACAATGAGCAGTTCTTC. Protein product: CASSWGQHNEQFF.

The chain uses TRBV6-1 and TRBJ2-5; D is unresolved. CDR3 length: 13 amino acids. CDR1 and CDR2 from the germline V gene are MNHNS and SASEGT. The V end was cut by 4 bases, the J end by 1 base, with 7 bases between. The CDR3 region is CASSVTPQETQYF. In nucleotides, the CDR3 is TGTGCCAGCAGTGTAACCCCCCAAGAGACCCAGTACTTC.

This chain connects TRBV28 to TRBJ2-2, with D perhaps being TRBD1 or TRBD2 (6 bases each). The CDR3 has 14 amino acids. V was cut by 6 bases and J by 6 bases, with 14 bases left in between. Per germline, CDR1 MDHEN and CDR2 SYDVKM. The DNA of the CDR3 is TGTGCCAGCAGAAAGGGGGGACGGCCCGGGGAGCTGTTTTTT. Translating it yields CASRKGGRPGELFF. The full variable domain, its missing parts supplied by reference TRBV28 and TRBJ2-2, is DVKVTQSSRYLVKRTGEKVFLECVQDMDHENMFWYRQDPGLGLRLIYFSYDVKMKEKGDIPEGYSVSREKKERFSLILESASTNQTSMYLCASRKGGRPGELFFGEGSRLTVL.

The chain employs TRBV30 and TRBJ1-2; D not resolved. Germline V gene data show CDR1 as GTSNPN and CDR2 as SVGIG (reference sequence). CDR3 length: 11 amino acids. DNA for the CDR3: TGTGCAACTGGAGTCTTCTATGGCTACACCTTC. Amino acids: CATGVFYGYTF.

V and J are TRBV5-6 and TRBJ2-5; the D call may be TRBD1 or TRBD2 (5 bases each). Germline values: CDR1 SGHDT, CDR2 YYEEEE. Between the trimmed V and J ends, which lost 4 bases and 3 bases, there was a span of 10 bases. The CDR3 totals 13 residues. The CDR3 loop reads CASSAQGEETQYF. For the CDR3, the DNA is TGTGCCAGCAGCGCGCAGGGAGAAGAGACCCAGTACTTC.

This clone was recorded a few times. This chain's CDR3 is CASSLGDRDTDTQYF. DNA for the CDR3: TGCGCCAGCAGCTTGGGGGACAGGGACACAGATACGCAGTATTTT. The chain carries TRBV5-1 and TRBJ2-3, with 9 bases matching TRBD1. The CDR3 runs 15 residues. With V trimmed by 0 bases and J by 2 bases, 1 base remained unmatched. Germline CDR1 SGHRS, CDR2 YFSETQ.

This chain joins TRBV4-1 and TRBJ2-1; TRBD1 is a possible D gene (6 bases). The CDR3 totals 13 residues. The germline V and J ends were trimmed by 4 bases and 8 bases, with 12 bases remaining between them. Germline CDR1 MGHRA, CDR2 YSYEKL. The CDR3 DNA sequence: TGCGCCAGCAGCCGTACAGGGTCGTATGAGCAGTTCTTC. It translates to CASSRTGSYEQFF.

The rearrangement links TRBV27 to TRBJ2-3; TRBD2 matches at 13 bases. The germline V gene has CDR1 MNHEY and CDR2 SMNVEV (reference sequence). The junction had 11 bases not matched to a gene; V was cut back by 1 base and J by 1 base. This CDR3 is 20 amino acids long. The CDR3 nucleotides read TGTGCCAGCAGTTTATTACTAGCGGGAGGGAGAGGAAGGCGCACAGATACGCAGTATTTT. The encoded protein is CASSLLLAGGRGRRTDTQYF.

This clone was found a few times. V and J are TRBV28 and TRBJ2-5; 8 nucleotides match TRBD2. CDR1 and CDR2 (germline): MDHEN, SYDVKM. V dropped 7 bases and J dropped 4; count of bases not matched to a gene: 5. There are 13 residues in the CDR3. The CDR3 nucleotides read TGTGCCAGCATGAAAGCGGGAGTAGAGACCCAGTACTTC. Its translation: CASMKAGVETQYF.

CDR3 nucleotide sequence: TGTGCCATCAGCCGGGACAGGGGGGCCAATGAGCAGTTCTTC. As protein: CAISRDRGANEQFF. This chain joins TRBV10-3 and TRBJ2-1; 11 bases agree with TRBD1. The junction had 4 bases not matched to a gene; V was cut back by 6 bases and J by 6 bases. There are 14 residues in the CDR3. Looked up from germline, CDR1 is ENHRY and CDR2 is SYGVKD.

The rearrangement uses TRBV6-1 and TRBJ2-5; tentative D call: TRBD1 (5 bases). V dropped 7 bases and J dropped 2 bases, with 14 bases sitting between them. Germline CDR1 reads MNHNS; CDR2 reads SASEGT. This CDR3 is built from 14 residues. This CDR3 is CASTRIDRQETQYF. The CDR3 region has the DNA TGTGCCAGCACCCGCATAGACAGACAAGAGACCCAGTACTTC.

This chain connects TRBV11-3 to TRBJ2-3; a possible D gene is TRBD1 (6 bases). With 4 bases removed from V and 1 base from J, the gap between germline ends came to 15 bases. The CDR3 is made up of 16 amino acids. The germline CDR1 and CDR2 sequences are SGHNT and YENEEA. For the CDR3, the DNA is TGTGCCAGCAGCTGGGGACAACCCCAGGGCACAGATACGCAGTATTTT. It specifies CASSWGQPQGTDTQYF.

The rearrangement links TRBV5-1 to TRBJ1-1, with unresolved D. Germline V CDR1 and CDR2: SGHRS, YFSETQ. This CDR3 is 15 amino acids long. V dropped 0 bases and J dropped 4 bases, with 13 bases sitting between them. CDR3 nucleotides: TGCGCCAGCAGCTTGGGAGAAAGGCGAGCCACTGAAGCTTTCTTT. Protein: CASSLGERRATEAFF.

In DNA form, the CDR3 reads TGTGCCAGCAGTTCGGTGGGTACGCAGTATTTT. As protein: CASSSVGTQYF. V is TRBV27 and J is TRBJ2-3; D remains ambiguous. CDR1 MNHEY and CDR2 SMNVEV come from the germline V gene (reference sequence). This CDR3 is built from 11 residues. V was cut by 4 bases and J by 8 bases, with 7 bases left in between.

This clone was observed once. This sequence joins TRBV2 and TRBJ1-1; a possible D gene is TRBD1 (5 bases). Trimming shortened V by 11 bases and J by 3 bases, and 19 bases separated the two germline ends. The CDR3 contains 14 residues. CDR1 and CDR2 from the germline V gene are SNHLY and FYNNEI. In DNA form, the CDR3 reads TGTGCCGCCGAGGGGAGGGTTCGGGACACTGAAGCTTTCTTT. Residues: CAAEGRVRDTEAFF.

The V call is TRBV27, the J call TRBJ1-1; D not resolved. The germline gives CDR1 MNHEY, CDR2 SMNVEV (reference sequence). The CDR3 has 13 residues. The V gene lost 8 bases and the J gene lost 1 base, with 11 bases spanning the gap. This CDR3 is CASHPYGNTEAFF. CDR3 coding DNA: TGTGCCAGCCACCCCTACGGGAACACTGAAGCTTTCTTT.

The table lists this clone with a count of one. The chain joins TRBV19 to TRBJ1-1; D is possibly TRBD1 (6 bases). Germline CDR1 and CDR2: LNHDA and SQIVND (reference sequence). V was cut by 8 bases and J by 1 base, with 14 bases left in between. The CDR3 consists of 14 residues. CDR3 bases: TGTGCCAGTCTACCGGGACACACGAACACTGAAGCTTTCTTT. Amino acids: CASLPGHTNTEAFF.

CDR3: CASSSGPRDTQYF. The CDR3 region has the DNA TGTGCCAGCAGCTCCGGACCCCGAGATACGCAGTATTTT. This chain uses TRBV7-3 with TRBJ2-3; D remains unclear. V lost 4 bases and J 5 bases, leaving 10 bases between the germline ends. The CDR3 is made up of 13 amino acids. Per the germline V gene, CDR1 is SGHTA and CDR2 is FQGTGA.

CDR3 protein: CASSLLAGQGTDTQYF. CDR3 coding DNA: TGTGCCAGCAGTTTACTAGCGGGGCAGGGGACAGATACGCAGTATTTT. The rearrangement links TRBV28 to TRBJ2-3, with 9 bases fitting TRBD2. This CDR3 spans 16 amino acids. J was trimmed by 3 bases and V by 2 bases; bases with no gene match: 6. Germline CDR1 MDHEN, CDR2 SYDVKM.

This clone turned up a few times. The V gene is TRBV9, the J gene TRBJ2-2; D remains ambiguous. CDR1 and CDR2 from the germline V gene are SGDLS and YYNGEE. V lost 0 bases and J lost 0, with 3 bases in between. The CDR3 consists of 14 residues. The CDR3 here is CASSVDPNTGELFF. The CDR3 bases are TGTGCCAGCAGCGTAGATCCGAACACCGGGGAGCTGTTTTTT. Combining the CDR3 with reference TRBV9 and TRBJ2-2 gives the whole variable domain DSGVTQTPKHLITATGQRVTLRCSPRSGDLSVYWYQQSLDQGLQFLIQYYNGEERAKGNILERFSAQQFPDLHSELNLSSLELGDSALYFCASSVDPNTGELFFGEGSRLTVL.